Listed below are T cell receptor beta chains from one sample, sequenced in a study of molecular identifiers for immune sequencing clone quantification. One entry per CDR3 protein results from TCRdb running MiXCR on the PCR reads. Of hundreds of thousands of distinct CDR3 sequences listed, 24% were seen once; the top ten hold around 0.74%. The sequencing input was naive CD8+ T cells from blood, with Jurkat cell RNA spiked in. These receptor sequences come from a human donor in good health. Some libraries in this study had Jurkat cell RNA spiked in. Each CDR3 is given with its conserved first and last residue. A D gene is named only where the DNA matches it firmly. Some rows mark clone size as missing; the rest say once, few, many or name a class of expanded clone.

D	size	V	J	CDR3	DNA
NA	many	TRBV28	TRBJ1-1	CASSLSGMNTEAFF	TGTGCCAGCAGTTTATCAGGGATGAACACTGAAGCTTTCTTT
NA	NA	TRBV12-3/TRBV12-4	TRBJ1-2	CASKGEDSYYGYTF	TGTGCCAGCAAGGGAGAGGACAGCTACTATGGCTACACCTTC
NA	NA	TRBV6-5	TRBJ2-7	CASSMDRSSSYEQYF	TGTGCCAGCAGTATGGACAGATCAAGTTCCTACGAGCAGTACTTC
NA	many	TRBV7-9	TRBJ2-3	CASSPSPGSTDTQYF	TGTGCCAGCAGCCCTAGCCCGGGAAGCACAGATACGCAGTATTTT
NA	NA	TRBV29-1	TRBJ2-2	CSVESQNTGELFF	TGCAGCGTTGAAAGTCAGAACACCGGGGAGCTGTTTTTT
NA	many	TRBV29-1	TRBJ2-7	CSVGPVSYEQYF	TGCAGCGTTGGCCCCGTCTCATACGAGCAGTACTTC
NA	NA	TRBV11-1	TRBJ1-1	CASSPLGAGTEAFF	TGTGCCAGCAGTCCCTTGGGGGCAGGCACTGAAGCTTTCTTT
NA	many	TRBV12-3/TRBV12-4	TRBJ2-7	CASRTSLAAEQYF	TGTGCCAGCAGGACGTCTCTGGCGGCTGAGCAGTACTTC
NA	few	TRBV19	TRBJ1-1	CASSIVGAFNTEAFF	TGTGCCAGTAGTATAGTGGGGGCTTTTAACACTGAAGCTTTCTTT
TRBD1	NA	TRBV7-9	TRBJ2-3	CASSPPISGTADFAQYF	TGTGCCAGCAGCCCCCCCATTTCAGGGACAGCTGATTTTGCGCAGTATTTT
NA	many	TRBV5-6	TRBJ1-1	CASSWANTEAFF	TGTGCCAGCAGCTGGGCCAACACTGAAGCTTTCTTT
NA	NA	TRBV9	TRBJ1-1	CASSARTEGEAFF	TGTGCCAGCAGCGCTAGGACAGAAGGGGAAGCTTTCTTT